Given below is one T cell receptor beta chain in context. What it binds is unknown. Trimming took off 5 bases at V and 3 bases at J, with 14 bases between the two ends. The CDR3 is made up of 14 amino acids. The V gene's germline CDR1 is MGHDK and CDR2 SYGVNS. This sample is part of a study of T cell responses to AZD1222 COVID-19 vaccine. Whole-study results and caveats: In a largely white British group with more females than males, clonal diversity was possibly underestimated. Repertoire sampling was restricted to post-peak T cell response timepoints. Only six people who got AZD1222 tested seropositive at baseline.

The repertoire was sequenced with immunoSEQ multiplex PCR; TCRdb's copy has only in-frame clones and lacks some. The profile shows 150,000 to 180,000 clones, more than 85% of them singletons. The chain uses TRBV25-1 and TRBJ2-7; D possibly corresponds to TRBD1 (5 bases). The clonotype originates from an adult who had recovered from COVID-19. The source was peripheral blood, collected after recovery from COVID-19. DNA for the CDR3: TGTGCCAGCAGTATACAAGGACACTTCTACGAGCAGTACTTC. This encodes CASSIQGHFYEQYF.